This T cell receptor (beta chain) was sequenced during a study of Ad26.COV2.S vaccination and SARS-CoV-2 variants. General observations from the study: Overall T cell responses may have been underestimated by the analyses of TCR breadth and depth. Spike-specific CD8+ and CD4+ T cell responses reportedly showed substantial breadth after vaccination.

Treatment given: roughly 20 received Ad26.COV2.S at low or high dose, single or two shots; about 5 received placebo; per-sample allocation not given. Vaccine and placebo recipients were sampled on day 63 after the first injection. Sequencing was performed with immunoSEQ multiplex PCR; in TCRdb, only in-frame clones are kept and a portion is missing. The sample has more than 300,000 clones, around 85% seen once. There are 15 residues in the CDR3. V lost 6 bases, J lost 3 bases, and 16 bases lay in between. The germline V gene encodes CDR1 SGHVS and CDR2 FNYEAQ. Concerning this clone: The antigen is undetermined.

This chain connects TRBV7-6 to TRBJ2-3, with D possibly TRBD1 on 5 matching bases. The sample was peripheral blood, taken in a trial of Ad26.COV2.S vaccine versus placebo. The source is a person between 18 and 59 years old who received the Ad26.COV2.S COVID-19 vaccine or a placebo. The CDR3, as DNA: TGTGCCAGCAGTCGTCAGGGTCGGCTGACAGATACGCAGTATTTT. Translating it yields CASSRQGRLTDTQYF. The full variable domain, in which reference TRBV7-6 and TRBJ2-3 provide the parts outside the CDR3, is GAGVSQSPRYKVTKRGQDVALRCDPISGHVSLYWYRQALGQGPEFLTYFNYEAQQDKSGLPNDRFSAERPEGSISTLTIQRTEQRDSAMYRCASSRQGRLTDTQYFGPGTRLTVL.